A selection of T cell receptor beta chains follows, all from one sample in a study of blood T cell repertoires in COVID-19. This table comes from immunoSEQ multiplex PCR, and its TCRdb copy is limited to in-frame clones, with some not included. The table has 310,000 or so clones, around nine tenths seen once. The sample comprised peripheral blood. The receptor set was obtained from a man aged 70-80 years with acute or convalescent COVID-19. CDR3s include the opening cysteine and the closing phenylalanine or tryptophan. The D gene is left open where the match is weak. The size field is filled for only some rows; it gives once, few, many or a size class.

v_gene	d_gene	j_gene	abundance	CDR3aa	CDR3nt
TRBV5-6	.	TRBJ1-2	once	CASSPGQAAGYTF	TGTGCCAGCAGCCCTGGGCAGGCCGCTGGCTACACCTTC
TRBV4-2	TRBD1	TRBJ1-2	.	CASSQLQTGGNGYTF	TGTGCCAGCAGCCAACTACAGACAGGGGGTAATGGCTACACCTTC
TRBV10-3	TRBD1	TRBJ2-6	.	CAISDHRDRGLGAGANVLTF	TGTGCCATCAGTGACCACCGGGACAGGGGGCTCGGTGCTGGGGCCAACGTCCTGACTTTC
TRBV5-1	.	TRBJ2-3	.	CASSLVQGWTDTQYF	TGCGCCAGCAGCTTGGTACAGGGTTGGACAGATACGCAGTATTTT
TRBV18	.	TRBJ2-5	.	CASSPELAGLQTQYF	TGTGCCAGCTCACCGGAGCTTGCGGGGTTGCAGACCCAGTACTTC
TRBV2	TRBD1	TRBJ1-4	.	CATSFQGVREKLFF	TGTGCCACCTCATTCCAGGGGGTTCGAGAAAAACTGTTTTTT
TRBV6-5	.	TRBJ1-2	few	CASKDGGGGGYGYTF	TGTGCCAGCAAAGACGGGGGGGGCGGAGGCTATGGCTACACCTTC
TRBV28	TRBD2	TRBJ2-5	.	CASSFSGGRQETQYF	TGTGCCAGCAGTTTTAGCGGGGGCCGACAAGAGACCCAGTACTTC
TRBV7-2	TRBD1	TRBJ1-2	.	CASSVDRGDGYTF	TGTGCCAGCAGCGTAGACAGGGGCGATGGCTACACCTTC
TRBV6-5	TRBD2	TRBJ2-7	once	CASSYSLAGIEQYF	TGTGCCAGCAGTTACTCGCTAGCGGGAATCGAGCAGTACTTC
TRBV6-2/TRBV6-3	.	TRBJ1-1	.	CASSQHHKNTEAFF	TGTGCCAGCAGTCAACACCACAAGAACACTGAAGCTTTCTTT
TRBV3-1/TRBV3-2	.	TRBJ1-5	.	CASSQDLGRPQHF	TGTGCCAGCAGCCAAGATCTCGGGAGGCCCCAGCATTTT
TRBV10-3	.	TRBJ1-5	once	CAISDREGNQPQHF	TGTGCCATCAGTGACAGGGAGGGCAATCAGCCCCAGCATTTT
TRBV6-5	.	TRBJ1-4	once	CASRQPTNEKLFF	TGTGCCAGCCGACAGCCAACTAATGAAAAACTGTTTTTT
TRBV4-2	TRBD1	TRBJ1-2	.	CASSQGTGLGANYGYTF	TGTGCCAGCAGCCAAGGGACAGGGTTAGGAGCTAACTATGGCTACACCTTC
TRBV10-3	.	TRBJ2-7	.	CAISPGDGSSYEQYF	TGTGCCATCAGTCCGGGGGACGGTAGCTCCTACGAGCAGTACTTC
TRBV2	.	TRBJ1-6	.	CASSGGTLITLHF	TGTGCCAGCAGTGGGGGCACCCTAATCACCCTCCACTTT
TRBV7-5	.	TRBJ2-6	.	CARRPTSGPSGANVLTF	TGTGCCAGAAGACCGACTAGCGGACCTTCTGGGGCCAACGTCCTGACTTTC
TRBV27	TRBD1	TRBJ2-1	.	CASSLSLGTGGTTNEQFF	TGTGCCAGCAGTTTATCTCTAGGGACAGGGGGTACTACCAATGAGCAGTTCTTC
TRBV27	TRBD1	TRBJ1-5	.	CASSSQGPGPQHF	TGTGCCAGCAGTTCACAGGGGCCGGGACCCCAGCATTTT
TRBV19	.	TRBJ1-5	.	CASSIYLAQPQHF	TGTGCCAGTAGTATTTATTTGGCACAGCCCCAGCATTTT
TRBV4-2	TRBD2	TRBJ2-3	.	CASSHSGTSGGLSTDTQYF	TGTGCCAGCAGCCACTCCGGGACTAGCGGGGGGCTGAGCACAGATACGCAGTATTTT
TRBV28	TRBD1	TRBJ1-5	.	CASRHRQGNSNQPQHF	TGTGCCAGCAGACATCGACAGGGCAATAGCAATCAGCCCCAGCATTTT
TRBV6-5	.	TRBJ2-3	.	CASSYRSSSDTQYF	TGTGCCAGCAGTTACCGGTCTAGCTCAGATACGCAGTATTTT
TRBV11-3	TRBD2	TRBJ2-2	.	CASSQGLAGDNTGELFF	TGTGCCAGCAGCCAGGGACTAGCGGGAGATAACACCGGGGAGCTGTTTTTT
TRBV27	.	TRBJ2-7	once	CASSSPGVVYEQYF	TGTGCCAGCAGTTCCCCGGGGGTTGTCTACGAGCAGTACTTC
TRBV6-5	TRBD1	TRBJ1-1	.	CASSYRTGTGDGAFF	TGTGCCAGCAGTTACCGGACCGGGACAGGGGACGGAGCTTTCTTT
TRBV18	.	TRBJ2-7	.	CASSPQGTYEQYF	TGTGCCAGCTCACCACAGGGGACCTACGAGCAGTACTTC
TRBV9	.	TRBJ1-3	once	CASSVVGGSGNTIYF	TGTGCCAGCAGCGTAGTCGGCGGCTCTGGAAACACCATATATTTT
TRBV28	TRBD1	TRBJ1-5	few	CASSDRAKNQPQHF	TGTGCCAGTTCCGACAGGGCCAAAAATCAGCCCCAGCATTTT
TRBV28	TRBD2	TRBJ2-7	.	CASKPGTTSYEQYF	TGTGCCAGCAAACCCGGGACTACATCCTACGAGCAGTACTTC
TRBV4-3	TRBD2	TRBJ2-3	.	CASSQGNLASGPTDTQYF	TGCGCCAGCAGCCAAGGGAACTTGGCTAGCGGACCAACAGATACGCAGTATTTT
TRBV28	.	TRBJ1-2	.	CASSPYIPGYTF	TGTGCCAGCAGCCCCTATATTCCTGGCTACACCTTC
TRBV12-3/TRBV12-4	TRBD2	TRBJ2-1	few	CASSTSAYNEQFF	TGTGCCAGCAGCACTAGCGCCTACAATGAGCAGTTCTTC
TRBV5-6	.	TRBJ1-3	.	CASSSRRDSGNTIYF	TGTGCCAGCAGCTCCCGACGGGACTCTGGAAACACCATATATTTT
TRBV24-1	TRBD1	TRBJ1-5	.	CATSDTGQGDQPQHF	TGTGCCACCAGTGACACCGGACAGGGGGATCAGCCCCAGCATTTT
TRBV29-1	.	TRBJ1-1	once	CSVEERNRDTEAFF	TGCAGCGTTGAAGAGCGGAACAGGGACACTGAAGCTTTCTTT
TRBV5-5	TRBD1	TRBJ1-4	.	CASSLVQGAHTNEKLFF	TGTGCCAGCAGCTTGGTACAGGGGGCGCATACTAATGAAAAACTGTTTTTT
TRBV7-2	TRBD1	TRBJ2-5	.	CASSSDRVTETQYF	TGTGCCAGCAGCTCAGACAGGGTGACAGAGACCCAGTACTTC
TRBV5-1	TRBD2	TRBJ2-1	.	CASSLSGGAQDEQFF	TGCGCCAGCAGCTTGAGCGGGGGGGCTCAGGATGAGCAGTTCTTC
TRBV5-6	TRBD1	TRBJ1-1	.	CASSWGQANTEAFF	TGTGCCAGCAGCTGGGGACAGGCGAACACTGAAGCTTTCTTT
TRBV2	.	TRBJ2-5	.	CASKLDYETQYF	TGTGCCAGCAAGCTAGACTATGAGACCCAGTACTTC